The next 30 T cell receptor beta chains were all read from a single sample in a study of CD8 T cells in ankylosing spondylitis. For these TCRs, the target antigens are not known. Study-level points and caveats: A motif of roughly eight highly homologous TCR beta variants was seen as apparently characteristic of ankylosing spondylitis blood.

TCRdb reprocessed the 5' RACE reads with MiXCR, giving one entry per CDR3 protein. The table records 500,000 to 550,000 distinct CDR3 sequences, over 9.5% of them present only once. The sequenced material came from blood, either unsorted or a sorted T cell fraction (not recorded which). Receptors originate from a male donor with ankylosing spondylitis.

The rearrangement uses TRBV25-1 and TRBJ2-2, with unresolved D. Germline CDR1 and CDR2: MGHDK and SYGVNS. V was pared by 3 bases and J by 1 base, with 6 bases between. The CDR3 runs 14 residues. The CDR3 region is CASSDRMNTGELFF. The CDR3 region has the DNA TGTGCCAGCAGTGACAGAATGAACACCGGGGAGCTGTTTTTT.

This chain uses TRBV15 with TRBJ1-2; 9 bases line up with TRBD1. V was clipped by 3 bases and J by 4 bases; unmatched bases: 3. This CDR3 is built from 14 residues. The V gene's germline CDR1 is LNHNV and CDR2 YYDKDF (reference sequence). CDR3 residues: CATSRVGQGYGYTF. The CDR3 region has the DNA TGTGCCACCAGCAGGGTGGGACAGGGCTATGGCTACACCTTC.

The V call is TRBV7-9, the J call TRBJ1-5; 7 positions match TRBD1. Germline CDR1 reads SEHNR; CDR2 reads FQNEAQ (reference sequence). This CDR3 is built from 15 residues. The J segment lost 8 bases and the V segment lost 5 bases, leaving 12 bases of the junction unmatched. The CDR3 protein is CASSITGAGLEPQHF. CDR3 bases: TGTGCCAGCAGCATAACAGGGGCTGGCTTGGAGCCCCAGCATTTT.

The chain has TRBV4-1 and TRBJ2-3; no clear D. Germline lookup yields CDR1 MGHRA and CDR2 YSYEKL. The CDR3 sequence is 14 residues long. Trimming pared 1 base from V and 6 bases from J, leaving 11 bases between. The CDR3 sequence: CASSQAEWVDTQYF. The CDR3 bases are TGCGCCAGCAGCCAAGCCGAGTGGGTGGATACGCAGTATTTT.

The J gene is TRBJ2-1, the V gene TRBV2; 7 bases line up with TRBD1. This CDR3 region has 14 residues. Germline CDR1 and CDR2: SNHLY and FYNNEI. The ends lost 6 bases at V and 7 bases at J; junction bases unmatched: 9. The CDR3 DNA reads TGTGCCAGCAGGGGACAGCGGAGTGGGAATGAGCAGTTCTTC. Its protein product is CASRGQRSGNEQFF.

This chain joins TRBV6-1 and TRBJ2-2; possible D gene TRBD2, 6 bases. This CDR3 contains 16 residues. V was clipped by 0 bases and J by 1 base, with 9 bases between them. Germline-derived CDR1 and CDR2 are MNHNS and SASEGT. The CDR3 region is CASSEARGWNTGELFF. The CDR3 nucleotides read TGTGCCAGCAGTGAAGCCCGGGGGTGGAACACCGGGGAGCTGTTTTTT.

The chain joins TRBV20-1 to TRBJ2-1; maybe TRBD1 (5 bases). Trimming shortened V by 7 bases and J by 0 bases, and 10 bases separated the two germline ends. Germline V gene lookup returns CDR1 DFQATT and CDR2 SNEGSKA (reference sequence). The CDR3 has 13 residues. CDR3 protein: CSGLDSSYNEQFF. The CDR3 region has the DNA TGCAGTGGTCTAGACAGCTCCTACAATGAGCAGTTCTTC.

This clonotype was observed a handful of times. V is TRBV20-1 and J is TRBJ2-3, with D perhaps TRBD2 (6 bases). CDR3 length equals 13 residues. CDR1 is DFQATT, CDR2 SNEGSKA, per germline (reference sequence). Trimming pared 3 bases from V and 6 bases from J, leaving 13 bases between. The CDR3 DNA is TGCAGTGCTAGGGAGCGGGCGGGTGATACGCAGTATTTT. Its translation: CSARERAGDTQYF.

In this sample, this clonotype turned up a few times. The rearrangement joins TRBV24-1 to TRBJ2-5, with 8 bases matching TRBD2. CDR3 length: 15 amino acids. The V gene's germline CDR1 is KGHDR and CDR2 SFDVKD. The ends lost 4 bases at V and 4 bases at J; junction bases unmatched: 7. This chain's CDR3 is CATSDTRTSGETQYF. The CDR3 coding sequence is TGTGCCACCAGTGACACCCGCACTAGCGGAGAGACCCAGTACTTC.

At least ten counts were recorded for this clonotype. This chain uses TRBV24-1 with TRBJ1-2, with D possibly TRBD1 on 6 matching bases. Trimming took off 4 bases at V and 4 bases at J, with 21 bases between the two ends. Germline values: CDR1 KGHDR, CDR2 SFDVKD. The CDR3 has 17 amino acids. CDR3 nucleotide sequence: TGTGCCACCAGTGACACCGGGACACATGCCCGGGGCTATGGCTACACCTTC. This codes for CATSDTGTHARGYGYTF.

This clonotype was detected many times. The gene calls are TRBV12-3 or TRBV12-4 and TRBJ2-6; D is unresolved. V gave up 3 bases and J gave up 0 bases, with 9 bases separating them. The CDR3 has 16 amino acids. The DNA for the CDR3 is TGTGCCAGCAGTTTTGATTTGAGCTCTGGGGCCAACGTCCTGACTTTC. Amino acid sequence: CASSFDLSSGANVLTF.

At least ten counts were recorded for this clonotype. V usage is TRBV20-1 and J usage is TRBJ1-2; D remains ambiguous. This CDR3 has 13 amino acids. V was cut by 1 base and J by 2 bases, with 8 bases left in between. Germline V CDR1 and CDR2: DFQATT, SNEGSKA (reference sequence). The CDR3, as DNA: TGCAGTGCTAGAGGAACGGGGAACTATGGCTACACCTTC. Amino acid sequence: CSARGTGNYGYTF.

The V call is TRBV19, the J call TRBJ2-5, with D possibly matching TRBD1 (7 bases). CDR3 size: 14 residues. V lost 6 bases, J lost 4 bases, and 15 bases lay in between. Germline V CDR1 and CDR2: LNHDA, SQIVND (reference sequence). As DNA, the CDR3 is TGTGCCAGTAGGCGCCCAGGGGGAGGAGAGACCCAGTACTTC. It is translated as CASRRPGGGETQYF.

This clonotype was found a few times. The chain uses TRBV7-9 and TRBJ1-2; 11 bases match TRBD1. This CDR3 has 13 residues. V shed 4 bases, J shed 6 bases, and the junction held 1 base outside the gene matches. Germline V gene lookup returns CDR1 SEHNR and CDR2 FQNEAQ (reference sequence). The CDR3 loop is CASSSDRGHGYTF. The DNA for the CDR3 is TGTGCCAGCAGCTCGGACAGGGGGCATGGCTACACCTTC. The variable domain in full, completed from reference TRBV7-9 and TRBJ1-2, reads DTGVSQNPRHKITKRGQNVTFRCDPISEHNRLYWYRQTLGQGPEFLTYFQNEAQLEKSRLLSDRFSAERPKGSFSTLEIQRTEQGDSAMYLCASSSDRGHGYTFGSGTRLTVV.

This clonotype was seen many times. The CDR3: CASSQDGSSSTDTQYF. For the CDR3, the DNA is TGCGCCAGCAGCCAGGACGGCAGCTCAAGCACAGATACGCAGTATTTT. V gene TRBV5-1 combines with J gene TRBJ2-3; no reliable D call. In germline, CDR1 is SGHRS, CDR2 YFSETQ. Trimming removed 4 bases at V and 0 bases at J, with 15 bases between. The CDR3 consists of 16 residues.

This rearrangement joins TRBV5-1 to TRBJ2-7; D unresolved. The V end lost 1 base, the J end lost 4 bases, and 12 bases lay between the germline ends. There are 14 residues in the CDR3. The germline V gene encodes CDR1 SGHRS and CDR2 YFSETQ. This CDR3 is CASSLSVNRYEQYF. The DNA of the CDR3 is TGCGCCAGCAGCTTGTCGGTGAACCGGTACGAGCAGTACTTC.

V gene TRBV20-1 combines with J gene TRBJ1-5; D gene unclear. The ends were cut back, 0 bases at V and 0 bases at J, with 15 bases in the middle. Looked up from germline, CDR1 is DFQATT and CDR2 is SNEGSKA (reference sequence). The CDR3 spans 17 residues. Written as DNA, the CDR3 is TGCAGTGCTAGAGATGAATACGGCGATTATAGCAATCAGCCCCAGCATTTT. It translates to CSARDEYGDYSNQPQHF.

The genes are TRBV2 and TRBJ2-1; the match to TRBD1 covers 7 bases. The V gene end was trimmed by 4 bases and the J gene end by 3 bases; junction bases not matched to a gene: 9. The V gene's germline CDR1 is SNHLY and CDR2 FYNNEI. The CDR3 is 16 amino acids. CDR3 DNA sequence: TGTGCCAGCAGTGTGCCGAGGGGGCAGGTCTACAATGAGCAGTTCTTC. It codes for CASSVPRGQVYNEQFF.

V and J are TRBV5-1 and TRBJ2-3, with a tentative D call TRBD1 (5 bases). The V gene's germline CDR1 is SGHRS and CDR2 YFSETQ. The V end was cut by 4 bases, the J end by 0 bases, with 18 bases between. The CDR3 contains 17 residues. The CDR3 spells CASSPRTGSASTDTQYF. In nucleotides, the CDR3 is TGCGCCAGCAGCCCCCGAACAGGCAGCGCTAGCACAGATACGCAGTATTTT. The full variable domain, completed using reference TRBV5-1 and TRBJ2-3, is KAGVTQTPRYLIKTRGQQVTLSCSPISGHRSVSWYQQTPGQGLQFLFEYFSETQRNKGNFPGRFSGRQFSNSRSEMNVSTLELGDSALYLCASSPRTGSASTDTQYFGPGTRLTVL.

In its sample, this clonotype was seen many times. The chain uses TRBV20-1 and TRBJ2-1; 9 bases map to TRBD2. Losses at the gene ends were 0 bases for V and 0 bases for J; bases not matched to a gene: 3. The CDR3 consists of 16 residues. Germline-derived CDR1 and CDR2 are DFQATT and SNEGSKA (reference sequence). The CDR3, as DNA: TGCAGTGCTAGAGAAGCTAGCGGGGCCTCCTACAATGAGCAGTTCTTC. The encoded protein is CSAREASGASYNEQFF.

This clonotype was seen a few times. The CDR3: CSARAGIRDRPEQYF. The CDR3 DNA follows: TGCAGTGCTCGTGCCGGGATTCGCGACCGGCCCGAGCAGTACTTC. The chain has TRBV20-1 and TRBJ2-7, with D maybe TRBD2 (5 bases). This CDR3 is built from 15 residues. Trimming removed 5 bases from V and 6 bases from J, with 23 bases in between. CDR1 is DFQATT, CDR2 SNEGSKA, per germline (reference sequence).

The table lists this clonotype with a few counts. The chain uses TRBV12-3 or TRBV12-4 and TRBJ1-4; possible D gene TRBD1, 5 bases. The V gene lost 5 bases and the J gene lost 8 bases, with 21 bases spanning the gap. The CDR3 totals 16 residues. In nucleotides, the CDR3 is TGTGCCAGCAGTAGCCGGGACGATGGGAGAGTAGAAAAACTGTTTTTT. Amino acid sequence: CASSSRDDGRVEKLFF.

This clonotype was picked up a small number of times. CDR3 nucleotides: TGTGCCAGCAGCCAAGAGGGGACTGGCTACAATGAGCAGTTCTTC. Its protein product is CASSQEGTGYNEQFF. V and J are TRBV4-2 and TRBJ2-1; perhaps TRBD2 as D (6 bases). This CDR3 region has 15 residues. Between the trimmed V and J ends, which lost 0 bases and 3 bases, there was a span of 9 bases. From germline, CDR1 is LGHNA and CDR2 YNFKEQ.

This clonotype was observed at least ten times. The chain recombines TRBV5-1 with TRBJ2-2; D is uncertain. The CDR3 is 15 residues long. The V end was cut by 0 bases, the J end by 0 bases, with 6 bases between. Germline CDR1 reads SGHRS; CDR2 reads YFSETQ. CDR3 nucleotide sequence: TGCGCCAGCAGCTTGGCGGCAGCGAACACCGGGGAGCTGTTTTTT. Translating it yields CASSLAAANTGELFF.

This clonotype has just a few counts. The V gene is TRBV20-1, the J gene TRBJ1-1; 10 bases align to TRBD1. CDR1 and CDR2 (germline): DFQATT, SNEGSKA (reference sequence). This CDR3 region has 12 residues. The ends lost 7 bases at V and 3 bases at J; junction bases unmatched: 2. This CDR3 is CSGQGADTEAFF. CDR3 bases: TGCAGTGGACAGGGGGCGGACACTGAAGCTTTCTTT.

In its sample, this clonotype was seen a few times. The chain is built from TRBV20-1 and TRBJ1-2; no reliable D call. The CDR3 has 13 residues. The ends were cut back, 5 bases at V and 4 bases at J, with 14 bases in the middle. Germline V CDR1 and CDR2: DFQATT, SNEGSKA (reference sequence). Here the CDR3 DNA reads TGCAGTGCTCCCTTGGTGGTATCCTATGGCTACACCTTC. It specifies CSAPLVVSYGYTF.

The rearrangement joins TRBV20-1 to TRBJ2-1; D not certain. The germline V and J ends were trimmed by 6 bases and 7 bases, with 16 bases remaining between them. Per the germline V gene, CDR1 is DFQATT and CDR2 is SNEGSKA (reference sequence). The CDR3 spans 13 residues. CDR3 residues: CSAPEYMRNEQFF. The CDR3 nucleotides are TGCAGTGCCCCCGAATATATGAGAAATGAGCAGTTCTTC.

The rearrangement uses TRBV3-1 and TRBJ2-7; the D gene could be TRBD1 or TRBD2 (5 bases each). CDR1 is LGHDT and CDR2 is YNNKEL in the germline V gene (reference sequence). The V end lost 4 bases, the J end lost 5 bases, and 9 bases lay between the germline ends. The length of the CDR3 is 12 residues. The CDR3 DNA reads TGTGCCAGCAGCCCCTTGGGGGACGAGCAGTACTTC. It specifies CASSPLGDEQYF.

This clonotype showed up many times. CDR3 nucleotide sequence: TGCAGTGCTCCACAGGGGAAGAACACTGAAGCTTTCTTT. It encodes CSAPQGKNTEAFF. V and J are TRBV20-1 and TRBJ1-1; 7 bases agree with TRBD1. The J segment lost 1 base and the V segment lost 5 bases, leaving 4 bases of the junction unmatched. This CDR3 is 13 amino acids long. Germline-derived CDR1 and CDR2 are DFQATT and SNEGSKA (reference sequence).

In its sample, this clonotype was seen a few times. This rearrangement joins TRBV5-1 to TRBJ1-2; D is possibly TRBD1 (6 bases). The CDR3 consists of 13 residues. The V and J ends lost 4 bases and 6 bases respectively, with 13 bases between them. In germline, CDR1 is SGHRS, CDR2 YFSETQ. CDR3 DNA sequence: TGCGCCAGCAGCGCCGGGACACTGGATGGCTACACCTTC. Amino acids: CASSAGTLDGYTF.